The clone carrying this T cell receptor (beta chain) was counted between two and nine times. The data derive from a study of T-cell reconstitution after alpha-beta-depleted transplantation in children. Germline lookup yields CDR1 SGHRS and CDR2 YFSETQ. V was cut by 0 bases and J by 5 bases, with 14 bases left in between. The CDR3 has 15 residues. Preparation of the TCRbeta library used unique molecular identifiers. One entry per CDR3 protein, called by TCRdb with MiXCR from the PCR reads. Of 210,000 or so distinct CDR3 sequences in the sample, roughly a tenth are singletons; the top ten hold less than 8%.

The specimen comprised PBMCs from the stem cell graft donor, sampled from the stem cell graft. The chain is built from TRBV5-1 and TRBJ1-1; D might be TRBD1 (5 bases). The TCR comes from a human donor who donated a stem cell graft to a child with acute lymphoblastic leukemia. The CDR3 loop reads CASSLERGVGTEAFF. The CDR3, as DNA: TGCGCCAGCAGCTTGGAAAGGGGCGTTGGGACTGAAGCTTTCTTT.